The 16 T cell receptor beta chains below all came from one sample that was sequenced in a study of circulating and synovial CD4+ cells in juvenile arthritis. Sequencing was performed with immunoSEQ multiplex PCR; in TCRdb, only in-frame clones are kept and a portion is missing. This table holds some 33,000 clones, 85% to 95% found once. What was sequenced was CD4+ T cells from blood. These receptor sequences come from a human donor with juvenile idiopathic arthritis.

This chain joins TRBV7-9 and TRBJ2-3, with D perhaps TRBD2 (5 bases). This CDR3 is 17 amino acids long. V lost 5 bases, J lost 3 bases, and 21 bases lay in between. Germline CDR1 SEHNR, CDR2 FQNEAQ (reference sequence). The CDR3 spells CASSPQASAEVTDTQYF. The CDR3 nucleotides read TGTGCCAGCAGCCCCCAAGCCTCTGCGGAGGTGACAGATACGCAGTATTTT.

V gene TRBV6-5 combines with J gene TRBJ1-1; D is unresolved. Per the germline V gene, CDR1 is MNHEY and CDR2 is SVGAGI. The V end lost 6 bases, the J end lost 1 base, and 12 bases lay between the germline ends. CDR3 length equals 14 residues. Written as DNA, the CDR3 is TGTGCCAGCAGCTCCCAGGCAGGGAACACTGAAGCTTTCTTT. This gives the protein CASSSQAGNTEAFF.

The chain recombines TRBV7-9 with TRBJ2-3; 7 bases agree with TRBD1. V was clipped by 5 bases and J by 3 bases; unmatched bases: 8. Germline loops: CDR1 SEHNR, CDR2 FQNEAQ (reference sequence). This CDR3 contains 15 residues. The CDR3 protein is CASSPGTELTDTQYF. DNA of the CDR3: TGTGCCAGCAGCCCCGGGACAGAGCTAACAGATACGCAGTATTTT.

This rearrangement joins TRBV29-1 to TRBJ1-5; a possible D gene is TRBD1 (6 bases). V lost 4 bases to trimming and J lost 0 bases, with 10 bases between them. Germline-derived CDR1 and CDR2 are SQVTM and ANQGSEA. The CDR3 sequence is 14 residues long. CDR3 DNA: TGCAGCGTTGTAACAGGGAATAGCAATCAGCCCCAGCATTTT. Its protein product is CSVVTGNSNQPQHF.

As DNA, the CDR3 is TGCAGCGTTGGCGTGCGGGGAGCGGGGGGCTACACCTTC. Its translation is CSVGVRGAGGYTF. The gene calls are TRBV29-1 and TRBJ1-2, with D uncertain. V was pared by 4 bases and J by 8 bases, with 17 bases between. The germline CDR1 and CDR2 sequences are SQVTM and ANQGSEA. The CDR3 covers 13 residues.

V and J are TRBV10-3 and TRBJ1-4; possible D gene TRBD1, 5 bases. From germline, CDR1 is ENHRY and CDR2 SYGVKD. V lost 2 bases to trimming and J lost 2 bases, with 15 bases between them. The CDR3 has 17 amino acids. In DNA, the CDR3 is TGTGCCATCAGTGAGGGGGCAGGGTTATCGACTAATGAAAAACTGTTTTTT. This sequence encodes CAISEGAGLSTNEKLFF.

J is TRBJ1-2 and V is TRBV19; D is possibly TRBD1 (5 bases). The ends were cut back, 3 bases at V and 3 bases at J, with 14 bases in the middle. The V gene's germline CDR1 is LNHDA and CDR2 SQIVND (reference sequence). The CDR3 consists of 15 residues. The CDR3 region has the DNA TGTGCCAGTAGTATCCTGGAGGGGATAGACTATGGCTACACCTTC. Protein product: CASSILEGIDYGYTF.

The rearrangement uses TRBV4-3 and TRBJ2-5, with D tentatively TRBD1 (5 bases). CDR1 and CDR2 from the germline V gene are LGHNA and YSLEER. Trimming pared 3 bases from V and 5 bases from J, leaving 16 bases between. This CDR3 has 15 amino acids. CDR3 in amino acids: CASSQGTDTKETQYF. The CDR3 coding sequence is TGCGCCAGCAGCCAGGGAACGGACACTAAGGAGACCCAGTACTTC.

This chain joins TRBV5-1 and TRBJ1-2; D call uncertain. Germline V gives CDR1 SGHRS, CDR2 YFSETQ. Trimming took 4 bases from V and 4 from J, leaving 5 bases between them. The CDR3 is made up of 11 amino acids. The CDR3 loop reads CASSEGYGYTF. The CDR3 bases are TGCGCCAGCAGCGAGGGCTATGGCTACACCTTC. Full variable domain (outside the CDR3, taken from reference TRBV5-1 and TRBJ1-2): KAGVTQTPRYLIKTRGQQVTLSCSPISGHRSVSWYQQTPGQGLQFLFEYFSETQRNKGNFPGRFSGRQFSNSRSEMNVSTLELGDSALYLCASSEGYGYTFGSGTRLTVV.

The chain joins TRBV19 to TRBJ1-6, with D perhaps matching TRBD1 (6 bases). V lost 4 bases, J lost 7 bases, and 14 bases lay in between. CDR1 and CDR2 (germline): LNHDA, SQIVND (reference sequence). CDR3 length: 15 residues. CDR3 residues: CASSTDRLRNSPLHF. The CDR3 region has the DNA TGTGCCAGTAGTACTGACAGGTTACGGAATTCACCCCTCCACTTT.

The CDR3 DNA reads TGTGCCAGTAGTTTAGGGGCAGGAACGAACTATGGCTACACCTTC. Amino acid sequence: CASSLGAGTNYGYTF. The chain has TRBV19 and TRBJ1-2; TRBD1 might be the D (5 bases). The V end was cut by 5 bases, the J end by 2 bases, with 15 bases between. The CDR3 is 15 residues long. The germline V gene encodes CDR1 LNHDA and CDR2 SQIVND (reference sequence).

This sequence joins TRBV6-5 and TRBJ2-4, with TRBD2 identical over 12 bases. This CDR3 contains 15 residues. The germline CDR1 and CDR2 sequences are MNHEY and SVGAGI. Losses at the gene ends were 6 bases for V and 4 bases for J; bases not matched to a gene: 4. CDR3 residues: CASSPGTSGKNIQYF. The CDR3 nucleotides read TGTGCCAGCAGCCCCGGGACTAGCGGGAAAAACATTCAGTACTTC.

The chain recombines TRBV6-1 with TRBJ1-2; a possible D gene is TRBD1 (6 bases). This CDR3 region has 18 residues. Germline V gene data show CDR1 as MNHNS and CDR2 as SASEGT. V lost 0 bases to trimming and J lost 7 bases, with 24 bases between them. CDR3 bases: TGTGCCAGCAGTGAAGCCGTCAGGGGCAGGGTTCCACTCGCTGGCTACACCTTC. The encoded protein is CASSEAVRGRVPLAGYTF.

In this sample, this clone turned up once. The chain uses TRBV7-9 and TRBJ2-2; TRBD1 might be the D (5 bases). Germline CDR1 is SEHNR and CDR2 is FQNEAQ (reference sequence). V lost 6 bases and J lost 3, with 11 bases in between. The CDR3 runs 14 residues. CDR3: CASRWGADTGELFF. CDR3 DNA sequence: TGTGCCAGCAGATGGGGCGCGGACACCGGGGAGCTGTTTTTT.

The rearrangement links TRBV18 to TRBJ2-7, with 9 bases aligning to TRBD1. The CDR3 runs 16 residues. Germline CDR1 reads KGHSH; CDR2 reads LQKENI. Trimming at V came to 6 bases and at J to 2 bases, leaving 11 bases not matched to a gene. The DNA of the CDR3 is TGTGCCAGCTCGCAACAATGGACAGGGGCGACCTACGAGCAGTACTTC. The encoded protein is CASSQQWTGATYEQYF. The complete variable domain, with remaining parts taken from reference TRBV18 and TRBJ2-7, reads NAGVMQNPRHLVRRRGQEARLRCSPMKGHSHVYWYRQLPEEGLKFMVYLQKENIIDESGMPKERFSAEFPKEGPSILRIQQVVRGDSAAYFCASSQQWTGATYEQYFGPGTRLTVT.

The DNA of the CDR3 is TGTGCCAGCTCAGTACAGGGGACTAATGAAAAACTGTTTTTT. Translated, it gives CASSVQGTNEKLFF. The chain is built from TRBV18 and TRBJ1-4, with 7 bases aligning to TRBD1. The V segment lost 5 bases and the J segment 2 bases; nucleotides outside the gene matches: 2. This CDR3 spans 14 amino acids. Looked up from germline, CDR1 is KGHSH and CDR2 is LQKENI.